This T cell receptor (beta chain) came from a study of shared clonotypes between healthy human individuals. About the research overall: CD8 memory received one plate per donor, CD8 naive two, CD4 memory three and CD4 naive three. Overall study findings and caveats: Among the subsets, naive ones generally showed larger estimated richness than memory ones.

The CDR3 length is 15 residues. The germline V gene encodes CDR1 LGHNA and CDR2 YSLEER. When replicate PCRs were run on sorted subsets, they used 200 to 250 ng DNA, 30,000 to 35,000 T cell genomes. Clones were read by immunoSEQ multiplex PCR, and TCRdb kept only the in-frame ones, dropping some. The sample has roughly 2.5 million clones, just over 90% seen once. With respect to this clone: Its antigen is still unknown. One end of the junction does not line up with germline, which may come from a read error.

The study drew its donors from healthy HIV-negative adults without recent acute infections or vaccinations. The sequencing input was naive CD4+ T cells sorted from blood. This sample's subset: CD45RA+ positively selected. The chain recombines TRBV4-3 with TRBJ2-5; no reliable D call. The receptor's source is a man in his late teens or twenties in good health. The CDR3 nucleotides read TGCGCCAGCAGCCAAGGCCAAGGGTTCCAAGAGATCCAGTACTTC. This gives the protein CASSQGQGFQEIQYF.